This T cell receptor beta chain derives from a study of T-cell memory formation after mild COVID-19. The CDR3 runs 14 residues. Unmatched junction bases numbered 7, after V lost 3 bases and J lost 7 bases. Germline assignment: CDR1 MGHDK and CDR2 SYGVNS. One entry per CDR3 protein, called by TCRdb with MiXCR from the 5' RACE reads. The profile shows around 250,000 distinct CDR3 sequences, 15% to 20% of them singletons. The sequencing sample was made of PBMCs or a T cell subset sorted from them (not recorded which). The receptor's source is a man aged 18 to 30 who had mild COVID-19 (a few samples of this study predate the infection). Cell type and time point are not known. V is TRBV25-1 and J is TRBJ2-7; 9 bases agree with TRBD1. CDR3 coding DNA: TGTGCCAGCAGTGATTTCGGGACAGGGAGTGAGCAGTACTTC. Protein sequence: CASSDFGTGSEQYF.